This TCR beta chain was identified in a study of shared clonotypes between healthy human individuals. This clone came up many times. Its specificity is unknown. The study's findings and limits: Roughly 5% of naive CD4 clonotypes were common to several donors. Sequencing depth was expected to affect clonotype sharing among donors.

Using immunoSEQ multiplex PCR, the repertoire was profiled, and TCRdb retains in-frame clones only, with some absent. Of about 95,000 clones listed, roughly two thirds are singletons. V gave up 4 bases and J gave up 0 bases, with 7 bases separating them. This CDR3 has 13 residues. The germline gives CDR1 SGHAT, CDR2 FQNNGV. The sample was memory CD8+ T cells sorted from blood. Subset reported: CD45RO+ cells pooled with CCR7-negative TemRA cells. This TCR derives from a man aged 25-40 years in good health. This chain connects TRBV11-2 to TRBJ2-7; D is unresolved. CDR3 bases: TGTGCCAGCAGCTCCTCCGCCTCCTACGAGCAGTACTTC. Its translation is CASSSSASYEQYF.